The rows below give T cell receptor beta chains drawn from one sample of a study of CD8+CD57+ T cells in acquired aplastic anemia. MiXCR, run by TCRdb on the reads, gives a single entry per CDR3 protein. The data show 260,000 or so distinct CDR3 sequences, with around 46% seen just once and 7% to 9.5% held by the top ten. Input material: sorted CD4+, CD8+, or CD8+CD57+ T cells (not recorded which) from PBMCs. The receptor set was obtained from a human donor with aplastic anemia. The CDR3 runs from the conserved cysteine through the conserved F or W. The order of the fields is V gene, D gene, clone size, J gene, CDR3 DNA, CDR3 protein. D genes are given only for firm matches. Clone size is not always given. Where it is, it says once, few, many or a class for expanded clones.

v_call: TRBV20-1
d_call: .
clone_size: many
j_call: TRBJ2-7
cdr3_nt: TGCAGTGCTAGAGATCAGAGCTCCTACGAGCAGTACTTC
cdr3_aa: CSARDQSSYEQYF

v_call: TRBV10-3
d_call: TRBD2
clone_size: once
j_call: TRBJ2-3
cdr3_nt: TGTGCCATCAGTGGAGGCGGACTAGCGGGACCCACAGATACGCAGTATTTT
cdr3_aa: CAISGGGLAGPTDTQYF

v_call: TRBV19
d_call: .
clone_size: .
j_call: TRBJ1-2
cdr3_nt: TGTGCCAGTAGTAGCTTGGAGACAGGTCGTGGCTACACCTTC
cdr3_aa: CASSSLETGRGYTF

v_call: TRBV6-1
d_call: .
clone_size: .
j_call: TRBJ1-6
cdr3_nt: TGTGCCAGCAGTGAGGGCAGGGGAGTACCCCTCCACTTT
cdr3_aa: CASSEGRGVPLHF

v_call: TRBV4-3
d_call: TRBD1
clone_size: many
j_call: TRBJ2-7
cdr3_nt: TGCGCCAGCAGCCCAGGGACAGGGGGCTCCTACGAGCAGTACTTC
cdr3_aa: CASSPGTGGSYEQYF

v_call: TRBV5-5
d_call: .
clone_size: once
j_call: TRBJ1-5
cdr3_nt: TGTGCCAGCATCGTCAGCGGGGGGGCCTATAATGAGCCCCAGCATTTT
cdr3_aa: CASIVSGGAYNEPQHF

v_call: TRBV6-6
d_call: .
clone_size: .
j_call: TRBJ1-2
cdr3_nt: TGTGCCAGCAGTTACTCGAATGGAGCCCTCTACACCTTC
cdr3_aa: CASSYSNGALYTF

v_call: TRBV6-1
d_call: .
clone_size: many
j_call: TRBJ2-7
cdr3_nt: TGTGCCAGCAGTGTCCGTCGGATCGCTGGGGACGAGCAGTACTTC
cdr3_aa: CASSVRRIAGDEQYF

v_call: TRBV20-1
d_call: TRBD2
clone_size: many
j_call: TRBJ2-3
cdr3_nt: TGCAGTGCTAGAGCCCCACGGGGGGGGCCAGATACGCAGTATTTT
cdr3_aa: CSARAPRGGPDTQYF

v_call: TRBV6-1
d_call: .
clone_size: many
j_call: TRBJ2-7
cdr3_nt: TGTGCCAGCAGTGAAGCGGAGGGGGCATCGTACGAGCAGTACTTC
cdr3_aa: CASSEAEGASYEQYF

v_call: TRBV9
d_call: .
clone_size: many
j_call: TRBJ2-5
cdr3_nt: TGTGCCAGCAGCGCCTTCGCGGGACAGAGTGGTGAGACCCAGTACTTC
cdr3_aa: CASSAFAGQSGETQYF

v_call: TRBV15
d_call: .
clone_size: .
j_call: TRBJ1-3
cdr3_nt: TGTGCCACCAGCAGAGATGTGTCTGGAAACACCATATATTTT
cdr3_aa: CATSRDVSGNTIYF